This T cell receptor (beta chain) was captured by sequencing in a study of shared clonotypes between healthy human individuals. Study at large: CD4 naive and memory got three plates each, CD8 naive two, CD8 memory one. Overall study results and limits: Sequencing depth was expected to influence donor clonotype sharing.

Details on this clone: Its antigen remains unknown. Different DNA sequences within this sample yield the same CDR3.

There were only Caucasian adults among the donors, and all lived in Nashville, Tennessee. In the original workflow: ImmunoSEQ output held junction-only sequences without quality scores, so filtering differed. TCRdb's table, derived via immunoSEQ multiplex PCR, lists solely in-frame clones and lacks some. For V, J and clone size, that table is used; D and trimming come from the DNA. Altogether about 2,500,000 clones are present, around 90% being singletons, with the ten largest covering 0.13% to 0.15%. In germline, CDR1 is SNHLY, CDR2 FYNNEI. V was clipped by 9 bases and J by 2 bases, with 7 bases between them. CDR3 length equals 11 residues.

The sequenced material came from naive CD4+ T cells sorted from blood. Subset: CD45RA+ positively selected. The sequence was collected from a young man in good health. The chain uses TRBV2 and TRBJ1-2, with D possibly matching TRBD1 (6 bases). CDR3 nucleotide sequence: TGTGCCAGTGGACAGAACTATGGCTACACCTTC. This translates into CASGQNYGYTF. Using reference TRBV2 and TRBJ1-2 for the parts outside the CDR3, the full variable domain is EPEVTQTPSHQVTQMGQEVILRCVPISNHLYFYWYRQILGQKVEFLVSFYNNEISEKSEIFDDQFSVERPDGSNFTLKIRSTKLEDSAMYFCASGQNYGYTFGSGTRLTVV.